This TCR beta chain was sequenced during a study of tumour-infiltrating T cells in Burkitt lymphoma. Across the whole study: Productive clonality predicted overall and progression-free survival.

Profiled with immunoSEQ multiplex PCR; TCRdb holds only in-frame clones, not every one. Of 3,500 to 4,500 clones in the sample, about 81% were seen once. Germline CDR1 and CDR2: SGHTA and FQGNSA. The CDR3 is 14 residues long. With 1 base removed from V and 2 bases from J, the gap between germline ends came to 9 bases. The receptor's source is a human donor with diffuse large B-cell lymphoma. Some clones in this sample may be carry-over from other donors' samples. The chain employs TRBV7-2 and TRBJ2-7; a possible D gene is TRBD1 (5 bases). Input material: tumor tissue. CDR3 protein: CASSLEGLTYEQYF. The CDR3 coding sequence is TGTGCCAGCAGCTTAGAGGGGCTGACCTACGAGCAGTACTTC. The entire variable domain, with the rest obtained from reference TRBV7-2 and TRBJ2-7, is as follows: GAGVSQSPSNKVTEKGKDVELRCDPISGHTALYWYRQSLGQGLEFLIYFQGNSAPDKSGLPSDRFSAERTGGSVSTLTIQRTQQEDSAVYLCASSLEGLTYEQYFGPGTRLTVT.